What follows are 7 T cell receptor beta chains derived from one specimen sequenced in a study of blood T cells in healthy people across ages. It was with a sample-barcoded 5' primer and a J-beta primer mix that a second PCR of roughly 6 to 11 cycles was run. TCRdb re-derived calls from the 5' RACE reads in MiXCR, one entry per CDR3 protein. The repertoire consists of 1.6 million or so distinct CDR3 sequences, with 34% occurring once and the leading ten covering approximately 10%. Sequenced sample: blood. These receptors all stem from a young woman in good health.

V is TRBV20-1 and J is TRBJ1-5, with TRBD1 identical over 7 bases. Looked up from germline, CDR1 is DFQATT and CDR2 is SNEGSKA (reference sequence). Losses at the gene ends were 0 bases for V and 0 bases for J; bases not matched to a gene: 11. There are 18 residues in the CDR3. The CDR3 DNA is TGCAGTGCTAGAGATGTAGAGGGGGCGGATGTTAGCAATCAGCCCCAGCATTTT. This codes for CSARDVEGADVSNQPQHF.

Only a few counts were recorded for this clonotype. This chain uses TRBV2 with TRBJ2-5; a possible D gene is TRBD1 (5 bases). The CDR3 has 15 amino acids. Germline lookup yields CDR1 SNHLY and CDR2 FYNNEI. The V and J ends lost 1 base and 2 bases respectively, with 11 bases between them. The CDR3 loop is CASSEDRAGQETQYF. For the CDR3, the DNA is TGTGCCAGCAGTGAAGATCGGGCAGGGCAAGAGACCCAGTACTTC.

This clonotype occurred a few times. The CDR3 sequence is CASSPPLEGYNEQFF. The DNA for the CDR3 is TGTGCCAGCAGCCCCCCTCTGGAGGGCTACAATGAGCAGTTCTTC. The chain is built from TRBV11-2 and TRBJ2-1; D is possibly TRBD2 (6 bases). Per the germline V gene, CDR1 is SGHAT and CDR2 is FQNNGV. V was clipped by 5 bases and J by 3 bases, with 14 bases between them. The length of the CDR3 is 15 residues.

This rearrangement joins TRBV5-1 to TRBJ2-7, with 8 bases lining up with TRBD2. V was clipped by 0 bases and J by 2 bases; unmatched bases: 4. Germline CDR1 SGHRS, CDR2 YFSETQ. The CDR3 covers 15 residues. The DNA for the CDR3 is TGCGCCAGCAGCTTGGATCCTAGCGGGCCCTACGAGCAGTACTTC. It is translated as CASSLDPSGPYEQYF.

On this clonotype itself: A much larger clone differs from this one at a single base, so this may be a read error. V is TRBV4-2 and J is TRBJ1-2, with D perhaps matching TRBD1 (5 bases). Trimming stripped 7 bases from V and 6 bases from J, with 15 bases between. The CDR3 is 13 residues long. Germline CDR1 is LGHNA and CDR2 is YNFKEQ. CDR3 nucleotides: TGTGCCAGCAACCGGGCAGGACATAATGGCTACACCTTC. Encoded protein: CASNRAGHNGYTF.

This chain uses TRBV2 with TRBJ2-7; D gene uncertain. This CDR3 contains 16 residues. CDR1 is SNHLY, CDR2 FYNNEI, per germline. The V and J ends lost 6 bases and 5 bases respectively, with 23 bases between them. The CDR3 bases are TGTGCCAGCAGCCTTACACTCGGATCTGCCCAAGACGAGCAGTACTTC. Translating gives CASSLTLGSAQDEQYF.

V and J are TRBV29-1 and TRBJ1-1, with 9 nucleotides matching TRBD1. V was pared by 7 bases and J by 3 bases, with 18 bases of the junction left unmatched. This CDR3 contains 17 residues. Germline V lookup: CDR1 SQVTM, CDR2 ANQGSEA. The CDR3 DNA reads as TGCAGCGCCAACGATGCGGGGGACAGGGATCTTCACACTGAAGCTTTCTTT. Protein product: CSANDAGDRDLHTEAFF. Full variable domain (rest looked up from reference TRBV29-1 and TRBJ1-1): SAVISQKPSRDICQRGTSLTIQCQVDSQVTMMFWYRQQPGQSLTLIATANQGSEATYESGFVIDKFPISRPNLTFSTLTVSNMSPEDSSIYLCSANDAGDRDLHTEAFFGQGTRLTVV.